This TCR beta chain is drawn from a study of regulatory T cells in long-lasting Graves disease. The study's findings and limits: Patients with persistent disease showed a bias toward TRBV28, TRBJ1-2 and TRBJ2-5.

With 8 bases clipped from V and 6 bases from J, the junction kept 7 bases outside the gene matches. The CDR3 totals 14 residues. CDR3-region Arm-PCR and iRepertoire HTBI primers produced the TCR beta libraries. TCRdb ran MiXCR on the multiplex PCR reads and lists one entry per CDR3 protein. The top ten hold 7.5% to 9% of the sample, which has about half a million distinct CDR3 sequences, 12% seen once. Time point of the sample: newly diagnosed GD, antithyroid drugs for less than 3 months. The TCR library was made from RNA extracted from PBMCs. About this clonotype: Its antigen is unknown.

In addition, the sample was reused for a study of T cells in Graves' hyperthyroidism and ophthalmopathy. Per that study: For the diagnoses, clinical symptoms, serum thyroxine and TRAb, thyroid ultrasound and orbital computed tomography were used. The model made its ophthalmopathy prediction, and onset followed a median roughly 6.5 months later.

This specimen was peripheral blood mononuclear cells (PBMCs), taken at new diagnosis, from a patient treated with antithyroid drugs. The TCR originated in a woman aged 25-40 years with Graves disease. This chain uses TRBV12-3 or TRBV12-4 with TRBJ2-1; 10 nucleotides match TRBD1. DNA for the CDR3: TGTGCCAGCCGGTGGACAGGGGGGGGCAATGAGCAGTTCTTC. Translation gives CASRWTGGGNEQFF.